Detailed here is one T cell receptor (beta chain). The CDR3 is made up of 15 amino acids. V lost 4 bases to trimming and J lost 2 bases; unmatched junction nucleotides: 4. Per the germline V gene, CDR1 is LGHNA and CDR2 is YSLEER. This record belongs to a study of shared clonotypes between healthy human individuals. This was a deep-level run. For sorted subsets, about 200 ng DNA per replicate equaled some 27,000 T cell genomes. Clones were read by immunoSEQ multiplex PCR, and TCRdb kept only the in-frame ones, dropping some. The sample has around 2.1 million clones; more than 90% are singletons. Sequences were obtained from naive CD4+ T cells sorted from blood. Subset given: CD45RA+ positively selected. This chain uses TRBV4-3 with TRBJ2-7; 11 nucleotides align to TRBD1. The receptor comes from a man aged 18 to 30 in good health. CDR3 region: CASSLGTGGTYEQYF. The CDR3 nucleotides read TGCGCCAGCAGCCTTGGGACAGGGGGAACCTACGAGCAGTACTTC.